This TCR beta chain was recovered during a study of cytomegalovirus exposure and HLA in healthy donors listed by TCRdb under 2017. Concerning the study at large: An earlier analysis of several hundred of the donors reported 250 to 300 Gb of sequence data and 117 million unique TCR beta sequences from about 180 million T cells. Among the 398 genotyped donors, about 85% belonged to the genetic ancestry cluster associated with self-reported Caucasian donors. The study used immunosequencing to profile the T cell repertoires of around 600 subjects and linked those repertoires to cytomegalovirus serostatus. Roughly five DR-DQ haplotypes were handled as single units for association and clustering because linkage in the cohort was strong. A later analysis re-examined previously published TCR beta repertoires from more than 650 donors and added high-resolution HLA genotyping to investigate patterns of TCR occurrence. The number of typed donors differed by locus: roughly 629-640 for A, B, C, DRB1 and DQB1; approximately 520 for DQA1; around 610 for DPA1; and some 470 for DPB1. An earlier analysis of around 580 of the donors used high-throughput TCR beta sequencing to judge whether each TCR beta V gene segment behaved as functional or pseudogenic. In the later analysis, no new phenotypic data were used to find candidate immune exposures; instead, reliance was placed on TCR beta sequences and their occurrence across donors. All discovery cohort repertoires had been generated using a single sequencing platform. Donor age, sex, ethnicity and CMV serostatus were collected together with the repertoire data. In a later genetic analysis, genome-wide SNP genotypes for about three fifths of the roughly 670 donors were used, and that subset was treated as a discovery cohort. The study aimed to test whether signatures of past pathogen exposure could be identified by cataloging public T cell receptors. HLA typing covered class I and class II loci at four-digit resolution. Among approximately 370 genotyped donors of the cohort, an average of approximately 240,000 unique TCR beta nucleotide sequences was sequenced per donor, of which about 19% were non-productive. Besides the first cohort of roughly 660 subjects, a separate validation cohort made up of 95 to 150 different subjects was used. About 310 gigabases of sequencing data and tens of millions of unique TCR sequences were included in an early release covering around 650 HLA-typed donors. The study combined high-throughput TCR immunosequencing, statistical association of individual TCRs with disease status, and machine learning to predict cytomegalovirus infection status.

Germline trimming: 0 bases from V, 0 bases from J; junction bases outside gene matches: 8. The CDR1 and CDR2 encoded by the germline V gene are SNHLY and FYNNEI. There are 18 amino acids in the CDR3, from cysteine to phenylalanine inclusive. The entry retains the CDR3 DNA only, 54 bases that are in frame from base 1. As to this clone: The specificity of this receptor is unknown. No base quality values were provided; no much bigger clone lies one nucleotide off.

The cohort consisted of 666 healthy bone marrow donors. At the time of sampling, every cohort member was nominally healthy, though immune exposures that went unrecorded were likely present. The donor was CMV seronegative and belonged to the group of 352 seronegative cohort members. A peripheral blood sample was provided by each donor, and peripheral blood mononuclear cells were used for TCR beta sequencing. The Qiagen DNeasy Blood Extraction Kit was used to extract genomic DNA from the blood cell samples. The protocol used for the library was the immunoSEQ multiplex PCR assay. The multiplex PCR relied on a mix of 60 forward primers for TCR Vbeta segments and 13 reverse primers for TCR Jbeta segments. A multiplex PCR assay on genomic DNA amplified the CDR3 region of rearranged TCR beta genes. The Illumina HiSeq System was used to sequence the amplified TCR beta libraries as 87-base-pair reads. As for how the authors treated the data: In a later analysis, tens of millions of unique TCR beta chains were counted across the 650 to 700 repertoires, and approximately 11 million of these chains were shared by at least two donors. To remove PCR and sequencing errors, raw reads were error-corrected and collapsed into unique sequences using a nearest-neighbor algorithm that merged closely related sequences. To assign V, D and J gene segments, CDR3 sequences were aligned to IMGT reference sequences. For a sequence to be retained, a match of at least six nucleotides to both a V gene segment and a J gene segment was required. Rearrangements were classified as productive when the CDR3 lacked stop codons and remained in frame with V and J, and all other rearrangements were classified as non-productive. Following IMGT convention, CDR3 was defined as the stretch from the second conserved V-encoded cysteine up to the conserved J-encoded phenylalanine. The earlier analysis of about 530 of the donors excluded any sequence lacking an unambiguous match to a single V gene segment. An earlier analysis of several hundred of the donors called V segments functional above 56.7% productive rearrangements and segregating when the between-donor standard deviation exceeded 5%. A statistical classification framework was built to diagnose cytomegalovirus status from the catalog of TCR beta chain sequences. In a later analysis, TCR nucleotide sequences were compared against IMGT/GENE-DB human TR gene sequences so that V and J genes could be assigned. In a later analysis, CDR3 sequences and most-parsimonious VDJ recombination scenarios were assigned using the TCRdist pipeline. In a later analysis, each TCR beta chain was defined by its CDR3 amino acid sequence together with its V-gene family, and reads without a unique V-gene family were excluded. A later analysis removed nearly 600 highly shared, low-generation-probability nucleotide sequences to deal with suspected cross-contamination and a sequencing artifact. In a later analysis, a clonal expansion index for each public chain was calculated from normalized within-repertoire ranks of inferred template counts. In a later analysis, generation probabilities were computed with a VDJ recombination model fitted to out-of-frame rearrangements, and the resulting probabilities were checked against IGoR. Hypergeometric tests were used in a later analysis to score TCR-TCR, TCR-HLA and TCR-CMV co-occurrence, with a repertoire-size bias correction applied to the TCR pairs. In a later analysis, false discovery rates were estimated by permuting HLA or CMV assignments 20 times. In a later analysis, co-occurring TCRs were grouped using DBSCAN, and TCRdist sequence similarity was added for clustering within HLA-allele-positive subsets. Co-occurrence clustering excluded repertoires with fewer than 30,000 or more than 120,000 public chains, plus five with anomalous nucleotide sharing. As stored in TCRdb, this immuneACCESS dataset retains in-frame rearrangements with V and J assigned. A fraction of the clones does not appear; measured against another copy, unresolved V genes explain less than half of the discrepancy, and the remainder lacks a known reason. For V, J and clone size, that table is used; D and trimming come from the DNA. This sample holds around 100,000 clones; roughly 80% were observed only once. Of the sample, approximately 2.4% is held by the ten largest clones.

Overall study outcomes, separate from this receptor: A further reported finding was that TCR beta sequences accurately predicted the HLA-A and HLA-B alleles for most subjects in the first cohort. Correlated functional status among segregating V segments might reflect linkage disequilibrium, but an unknown experimental factor could not be ruled out. Three of the identified cytomegalovirus-associated TCR beta chains were confirmed in vitro to be specific for cytomegalovirus antigens. A later analysis found that TCR association rates varied across HLA loci, with DRB1 alleles showing the most associated TCRs and HLA-C alleles the fewest. For the cohort, immune exposure information was limited to CMV serostatus. A cluster of highly shared sequence variants was judged likely to represent a technical artifact of the sequencing pipeline. According to the authors, the approach could potentially be generalized to other disease states and immunological phenotypes. An earlier analysis of approximately 590 of the donors showed that most TCR beta V segments appeared in productive rearrangements either about 90% or about 30% of the time, which broadly matched IMGT annotations. A later analysis found that HLA-associated TCR beta chains were more clonally expanded and had lower generation probabilities than equally common non-associated chains. Because HLA typing was missing for some donors at each locus, association tests included only the typed subset. Because the 87-base-pair reads could not distinguish some IMGT-functional V segments, including TRBV6-2 and TRBV6-3, those segments were excluded. Sequencing depth was assumed to be roughly uniform across donors in the presence/absence analyses, though that assumption may not hold. Over 15 rarely observed V segments, including chromosome 9 orphons, were excluded from the earlier analysis of several hundred of the donors because counts were too low. An association between a missense DCLRE1C variant and V-gene and J-gene trimming of TCR beta chains was found in a later genetic analysis and replicated in an independent cohort. A total of 164 TCR beta chains were listed by the study as associated with cytomegalovirus. According to a later analysis, parvovirus B19, influenza, CMV and Epstein-Barr virus appeared linked to several top co-occurrence clusters. A later analysis found that most CMV-associated TCR beta chains appeared HLA-restricted, with HLA associations seemingly driven largely by CMV exposure. A later analysis associated 17,000 or so TCR beta sequences with specific HLA alleles at a false discovery rate of 0.05. When HLA alleles, especially DR and DQ, strongly co-occurred, TCR associations were difficult to assign to individual alleles. A later genetic analysis reported fewer N-insertions in productive TCRs among donors in an Asian-associated ancestry cluster than the roughly 640-donor mean. In both the original and validation cohorts, the classifier was reported to diagnose cytomegalovirus status with high specificity and sensitivity. This cohort had only TCR beta chains sequenced, and the lack of alpha or paired-chain data limited which features could be detected. Across donors, most TCR sequences were observed very rarely, whereas some public TCRs were present in many individuals.

The sample consisted of PBMCs. The sequence was collected from a man in his forties or fifties in good health and CMV-seronegative. The chain couples TRBV2 to TRBJ2-3; the junction holds 8 bases that match TRBD2. The sequenced DNA: TGTGCCAGCAGTGAAGCGCTTCTTACTAGCGGTAGCACAGATACGCAGTATTTT. Its translation is CASSEALLTSGSTDTQYF.